One and the same sample provided the 18 T cell receptor beta chains below, sequenced in a study of blood T cell repertoires in COVID-19. The table came from immunoSEQ multiplex PCR; TCRdb's copy has only in-frame clones and leaves some out. The data hold nearly 95,000 clones, with more than 70% observed a single time. The sequencing sample was made of peripheral blood. The receptors were gathered from a human donor with acute or convalescent COVID-19. The donor label of this sample is uncertain.

This clone was detected a few times. The chain employs TRBV19 and TRBJ2-5; 11 nucleotides align to TRBD2. CDR1 and CDR2 (germline): LNHDA, SQIVND (reference sequence). J lost 5 bases, V lost 3 bases, and 8 bases had no gene match. The CDR3 runs to 16 residues. The CDR3 loop is CASSIALAGGGETQYF. As DNA, the CDR3 is TGTGCCAGTAGTATCGCCCTAGCGGGGGGCGGGGAGACCCAGTACTTC.

The V gene is TRBV30, the J gene TRBJ1-2; D remains unclear. This CDR3 spans 13 amino acids. Trimming removed 2 bases from V and 0 bases from J, with 7 bases in between. Germline lookup yields CDR1 GTSNPN and CDR2 SVGIG (reference sequence). CDR3 region: CAWSPQANYGYTF. In DNA form, the CDR3 reads TGTGCCTGGAGTCCCCAGGCTAACTATGGCTACACCTTC.

This sequence joins TRBV11-3 and TRBJ2-1, with a tentative D call TRBD2 (6 bases). Per germline, CDR1 SGHNT and CDR2 YENEEA. The V gene lost 3 bases and the J gene lost 5 bases, with 8 bases spanning the gap. This CDR3 comprises 13 residues. Here the CDR3 reads CASSLGLHNEQFF. CDR3 DNA: TGTGCCAGCAGCTTGGGACTGCACAATGAGCAGTTCTTC.

The chain recombines TRBV19 with TRBJ1-1; perhaps TRBD1 as D (6 bases). Germline CDR1 and CDR2: LNHDA and SQIVND (reference sequence). V shed 2 bases and J shed 3 bases, with 10 bases lying between them. CDR3 length: 14 residues. The CDR3 spells CASSIWQGYTEAFF. The CDR3 nucleotides read TGTGCCAGTAGTATATGGCAGGGGTACACTGAAGCTTTCTTT.

The V call is TRBV6-5, the J call TRBJ1-1; D gene uncertain. Germline CDR1 MNHEY, CDR2 SVGAGI. The CDR3 totals 13 residues. The V and J ends lost 0 bases and 1 base respectively, with 3 bases between them. CDR3 residues: CASSYSSNTEAFF. CDR3 nucleotides: TGTGCCAGCAGTTACTCCTCGAACACTGAAGCTTTCTTT.

The genes are TRBV5-1 and TRBJ2-1, with D possibly being TRBD1 (7 bases). Germline values: CDR1 SGHRS, CDR2 YFSETQ. This CDR3 spans 14 amino acids. V lost 5 bases, J lost 6 bases, and 15 bases lay in between. CDR3 nucleotides: TGCGCCAGCAGTGGCAGGGGGGTAATCAATGAGCAGTTCTTC. Translating it yields CASSGRGVINEQFF.

The chain carries TRBV2 and TRBJ2-2; tentatively, D is TRBD1 (5 bases). Between the trimmed V and J ends, which lost 4 bases and 6 bases, there was a span of 12 bases. The germline V gene has CDR1 SNHLY and CDR2 FYNNEI. The CDR3 loop spans 14 amino acids. This CDR3 is CASSAQGRAGELFF. DNA for the CDR3: TGTGCCAGCAGTGCCCAGGGTCGGGCCGGGGAGCTGTTTTTT.

The chain couples TRBV4-1 to TRBJ1-1, with a weak D call TRBD1 (5 bases). The CDR3 spans 14 residues. The germline V and J ends were trimmed by 1 base and 5 bases, with 11 bases remaining between them. CDR1 and CDR2 (germline): MGHRA, YSYEKL. The CDR3 spells CASSQVTGGTEAFF. CDR3 DNA sequence: TGCGCCAGCAGCCAAGTTACGGGGGGAACTGAAGCTTTCTTT.

V gene TRBV30 combines with J gene TRBJ1-2, with D maybe TRBD1 (5 bases). The germline CDR1 and CDR2 sequences are GTSNPN and SVGIG (reference sequence). Trimming removed 3 bases at V and 5 bases at J, with 19 bases between. The CDR3 has 15 amino acids. CDR3 DNA: TGTGCCTGGAGCTCCCTAGGGGTTTCGACGTATGGCTACACCTTC. Protein: CAWSSLGVSTYGYTF.

This chain connects TRBV7-8 to TRBJ2-7, with 13 bases fitting TRBD2. CDR1 SGHVS and CDR2 FQNEAQ come from the germline V gene. The length of the CDR3 is 15 residues. Trimming cost V 5 bases and J 4 bases; bases outside gene matches: 5. As DNA, the CDR3 is TGTGCCAGCAGCCCGTGGGGACTAGCGGGGTACGAGCAGTACTTC. This encodes CASSPWGLAGYEQYF.

This chain links TRBV14 with TRBJ2-2; TRBD1 matches 11 bases. The CDR3 length is 16 residues. CDR1 is SGHDN and CDR2 is FVKESK in the germline V gene. V gave up 6 bases and J gave up 6 bases; unmatched junction bases: 9. The CDR3 protein is CASRKAGQGVPGELFF. The CDR3 nucleotides are TGTGCCAGCAGAAAGGCGGGACAGGGGGTTCCCGGGGAGCTGTTTTTT.

The chain carries TRBV10-3 and TRBJ2-7, with 8 bases fitting TRBD1. Germline CDR1 is ENHRY and CDR2 is SYGVKD. This CDR3 comprises 13 residues. J lost 4 bases, V lost 10 bases, and 9 bases had no gene match. CDR3 sequence (DNA): TGTGCCACAGCAGGACAGGGTTATTACGAGCAGTACTTC. It is translated as CATAGQGYYEQYF.

The chain has TRBV24-1 and TRBJ2-1, with D perhaps TRBD1 (5 bases). Trimming removed 4 bases from V and 7 bases from J, with 10 bases in between. This CDR3 contains 13 residues. CDR1 is KGHDR, CDR2 SFDVKD, per germline. The CDR3 sequence is CATSDLDSNEQFF. The CDR3 nucleotides are TGTGCCACCAGTGACCTCGACAGTAATGAGCAGTTCTTC.

This chain joins TRBV11-3 and TRBJ2-2, with D possibly matching TRBD2 (5 bases). Deletions cut 2 bases from V and 4 bases from J, with 17 bases between. The CDR3 has 17 amino acids. Germline V gene sequence: CDR1 SGHNT, CDR2 YENEEA. CDR3 loop: CASSLLPATRGTGELFF. CDR3 in DNA: TGTGCCAGCAGCTTACTCCCAGCCACCCGGGGCACCGGGGAGCTGTTTTTT.

The table lists this clone with a few counts. As DNA, the CDR3 is TGTGCCACCAGTGATTCCCCCCTTAGTGAGCAGTTCTTC. It yields the protein CATSDSPLSEQFF. This sequence joins TRBV24-1 and TRBJ2-1, with D unclear. This CDR3 has 13 residues. In germline, CDR1 is KGHDR, CDR2 SFDVKD. V was pared by 2 bases and J by 9 bases, with 10 bases between.

The chain links TRBV24-1 to TRBJ2-7; D gene ambiguous. Per the germline V gene, CDR1 is KGHDR and CDR2 is SFDVKD. CDR3 length equals 14 residues. The V gene lost 3 bases and the J gene lost 0 bases, with 8 bases spanning the gap. The CDR3 reads CATSDPESSYEQYF. The CDR3 nucleotides are TGTGCCACCAGTGATCCCGAGAGCTCCTACGAGCAGTACTTC.

This chain joins TRBV18 and TRBJ2-3; the D gene is possibly TRBD2 (6 bases). From germline, CDR1 is KGHSH and CDR2 LQKENI. V shed 2 bases and J shed 1 base, with 13 bases lying between them. CDR3 size: 16 residues. The CDR3: CASSPYRGRGTDTQYF. CDR3 nucleotides: TGTGCCAGCTCACCATATCGGGGGAGAGGCACAGATACGCAGTATTTT.

The genes are TRBV30 and TRBJ1-4, with D possibly matching TRBD1 (5 bases). Trimming took off 3 bases at V and 3 bases at J, with 11 bases between the two ends. The CDR3 consists of 14 residues. The germline V gene encodes CDR1 GTSNPN and CDR2 SVGIG (reference sequence). The CDR3 DNA sequence: TGTGCCTGGAGCCCGGGGGAGGCTAATGAAAAACTGTTTTTT. Encoded protein: CAWSPGEANEKLFF.